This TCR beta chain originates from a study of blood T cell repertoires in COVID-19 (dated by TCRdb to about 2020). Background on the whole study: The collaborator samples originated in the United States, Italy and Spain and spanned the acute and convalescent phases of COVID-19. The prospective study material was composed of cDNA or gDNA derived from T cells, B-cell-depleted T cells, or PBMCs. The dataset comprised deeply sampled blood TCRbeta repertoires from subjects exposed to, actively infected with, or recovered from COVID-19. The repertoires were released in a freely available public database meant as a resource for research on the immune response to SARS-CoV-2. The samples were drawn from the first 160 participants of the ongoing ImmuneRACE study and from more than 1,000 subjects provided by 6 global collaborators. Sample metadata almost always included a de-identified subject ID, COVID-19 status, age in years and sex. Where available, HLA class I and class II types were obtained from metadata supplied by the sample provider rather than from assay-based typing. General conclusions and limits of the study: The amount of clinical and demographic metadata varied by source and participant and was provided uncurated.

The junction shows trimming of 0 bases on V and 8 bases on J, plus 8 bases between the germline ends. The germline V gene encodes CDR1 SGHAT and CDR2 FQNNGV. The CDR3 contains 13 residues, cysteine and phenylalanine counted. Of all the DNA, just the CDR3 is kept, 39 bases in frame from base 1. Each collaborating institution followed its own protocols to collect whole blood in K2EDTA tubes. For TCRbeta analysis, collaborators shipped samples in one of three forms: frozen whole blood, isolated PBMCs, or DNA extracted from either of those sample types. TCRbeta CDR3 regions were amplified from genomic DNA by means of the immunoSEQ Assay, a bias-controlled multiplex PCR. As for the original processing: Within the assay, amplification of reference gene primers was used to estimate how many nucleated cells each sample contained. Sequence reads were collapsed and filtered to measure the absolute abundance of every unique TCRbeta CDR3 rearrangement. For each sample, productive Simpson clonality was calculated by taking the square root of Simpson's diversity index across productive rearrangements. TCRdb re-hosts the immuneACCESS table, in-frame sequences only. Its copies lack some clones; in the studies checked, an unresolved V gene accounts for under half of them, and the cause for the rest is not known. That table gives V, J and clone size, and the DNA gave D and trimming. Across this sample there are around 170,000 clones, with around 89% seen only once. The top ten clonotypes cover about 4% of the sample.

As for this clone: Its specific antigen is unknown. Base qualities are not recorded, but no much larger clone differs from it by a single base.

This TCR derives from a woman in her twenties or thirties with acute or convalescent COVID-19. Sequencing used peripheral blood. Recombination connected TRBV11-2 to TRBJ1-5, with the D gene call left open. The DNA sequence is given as TGTGCCAGCAGCTTAGAAAGGAGGGAGCCCCAGCATTTT. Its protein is CASSLERREPQHF.